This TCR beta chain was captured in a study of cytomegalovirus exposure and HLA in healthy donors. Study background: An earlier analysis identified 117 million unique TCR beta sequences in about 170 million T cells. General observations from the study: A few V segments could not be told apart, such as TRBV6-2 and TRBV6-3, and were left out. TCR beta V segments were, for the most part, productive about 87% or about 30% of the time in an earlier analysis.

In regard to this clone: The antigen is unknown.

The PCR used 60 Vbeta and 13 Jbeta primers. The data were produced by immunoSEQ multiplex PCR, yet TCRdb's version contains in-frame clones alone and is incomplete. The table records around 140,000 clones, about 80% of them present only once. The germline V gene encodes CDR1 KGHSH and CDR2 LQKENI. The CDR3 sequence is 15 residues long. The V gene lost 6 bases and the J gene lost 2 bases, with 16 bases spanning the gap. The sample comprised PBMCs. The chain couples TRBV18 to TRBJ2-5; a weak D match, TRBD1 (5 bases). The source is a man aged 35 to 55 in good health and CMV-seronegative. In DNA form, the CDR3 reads TGTGCCAGCTCCCAGGGTCCCTTGCAACAAGAGACCCAGTACTTC. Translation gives CASSQGPLQQETQYF.